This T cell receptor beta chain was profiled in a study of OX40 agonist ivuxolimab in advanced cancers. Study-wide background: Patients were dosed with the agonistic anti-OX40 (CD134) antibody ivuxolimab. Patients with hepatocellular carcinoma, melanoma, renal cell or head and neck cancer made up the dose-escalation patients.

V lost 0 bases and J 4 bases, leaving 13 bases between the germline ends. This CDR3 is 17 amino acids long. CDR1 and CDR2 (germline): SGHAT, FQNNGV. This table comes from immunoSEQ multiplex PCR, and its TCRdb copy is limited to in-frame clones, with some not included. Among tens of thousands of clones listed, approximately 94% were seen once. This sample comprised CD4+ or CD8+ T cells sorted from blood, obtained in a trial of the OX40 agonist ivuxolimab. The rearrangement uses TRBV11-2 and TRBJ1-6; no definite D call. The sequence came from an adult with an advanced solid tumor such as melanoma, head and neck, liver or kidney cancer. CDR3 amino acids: CASSLDSMNYYNSPLHF. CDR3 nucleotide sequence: TGTGCCAGCAGCTTAGATAGCATGAACTATTATAATTCACCCCTCCACTTT.